The 26 T cell receptor beta chains presented below share a single source sample, sequenced in a study of T-cell reconstitution after alpha-beta-depleted transplantation in children. Library preparation (for TCRbeta) was performed with unique molecular identifiers. Each CDR3 protein gets one entry after TCRdb re-called the PCR reads with MiXCR. The table has 70,000 to 95,000 distinct CDR3 sequences, 10% to 15% seen once. The input for sequencing was PBMCs from the stem cell graft donor, taken from the stem cell graft. The source of these receptors is a human donor who donated a stem cell graft to a child with inherited bone marrow failure.

This chain links TRBV9 with TRBJ2-2, with 10 bases identical to TRBD2. V trimming: 6 bases; J trimming: 8 bases; junction bases outside the gene matches: 13. This CDR3 has 16 amino acids. The germline V gene has CDR1 SGDLS and CDR2 YYNGEE. The CDR3 sequence is CASTLGLAGVSGELFF. In DNA, the CDR3 is TGTGCCAGCACCCTGGGGCTAGCGGGAGTTTCGGGGGAGCTGTTTTTT.

This clonotype was seen many times. The V and J genes are TRBV20-1 and TRBJ2-1; D uncertain. Looked up from germline, CDR1 is DFQATT and CDR2 is SNEGSKA (reference sequence). The CDR3 spans 13 residues. The V and J ends lost 6 bases and 6 bases respectively, with 15 bases between them. For the CDR3, the DNA is TGCAGTGCCCGGATTTCCCCTCGCAATGAGCAGTTCTTC. As protein: CSARISPRNEQFF.

This clonotype was observed at least ten times. The CDR3 spells CASTSGGRHYGYTF. In DNA form, the CDR3 reads TGTGCCAGCACTTCCGGGGGGCGACACTATGGCTACACCTTC. This chain connects TRBV2 to TRBJ1-2; TRBD1 is a possible D gene (6 bases). The germline V gene encodes CDR1 SNHLY and CDR2 FYNNEI. The CDR3 spans 14 residues. V was pared by 7 bases and J by 3 bases, with 15 bases between.

This clonotype has ten or more counts. The V call is TRBV7-3, the J call TRBJ2-3; TRBD2 aligns across 8 bases. Germline trimming cut 5 bases from V and 4 bases from J; bases unmatched to any gene: 11. Per germline, CDR1 SGHTA and CDR2 FQGTGA. There are 16 residues in the CDR3. This chain's CDR3 is CASSAPGSGRPDTQYF. The CDR3 nucleotides are TGTGCCAGCAGCGCCCCGGGGAGCGGGAGACCAGATACGCAGTATTTT.

In its sample, this clonotype was seen many times. V is TRBV7-9 and J is TRBJ1-4, with 7 bases aligning to TRBD1. The germline gives CDR1 SEHNR, CDR2 FQNEAQ (reference sequence). The V segment lost 0 bases and the J segment 0 bases; nucleotides outside the gene matches: 1. There are 16 residues in the CDR3. The CDR3 nucleotides read TGTGCCAGCAGCTTAGCGAGGGGGCCAACTAATGAAAAACTGTTTTTT. Its translation is CASSLARGPTNEKLFF.

This clonotype was seen repeatedly, ten times or more. This chain uses TRBV5-1 with TRBJ2-6; D uncertain. Trimming left V 4 bases short and J 0 bases short, with 5 bases between. The germline gives CDR1 SGHRS, CDR2 YFSETQ. The CDR3 is 14 residues long. CDR3 protein: CASSPSSGANVLTF. CDR3 DNA sequence: TGCGCCAGCAGCCCCTCCTCTGGGGCCAACGTCCTGACTTTC.

This clonotype has ten or more counts. The gene calls are TRBV4-2 and TRBJ1-6, with D possibly being TRBD1 (6 bases). Trimming took 7 bases from V and 10 from J, leaving 17 bases between them. The CDR3 loop spans 14 amino acids. The germline V gene encodes CDR1 LGHNA and CDR2 YNFKEQ. The CDR3 here is CASTDPRGGSPLHF. Written as DNA, the CDR3 is TGTGCCAGCACCGACCCACGAGGGGGATCACCCCTCCACTTT.

The chain employs TRBV7-2 and TRBJ2-7; D is perhaps TRBD1 (7 bases). Germline CDR1 is SGHTA and CDR2 is FQGNSA. The CDR3 spans 15 residues. V was pared by 6 bases and J by 6 bases, with 21 bases between. The CDR3 is CASRGGGNRGSEQYF. CDR3 DNA sequence: TGTGCCAGCAGGGGGGGAGGTAACAGGGGCTCCGAGCAGTACTTC. Together with reference TRBV7-2 and TRBJ2-7, the CDR3 gives the full variable domain: GAGVSQSPSNKVTEKGKDVELRCDPISGHTALYWYRQSLGQGLEFLIYFQGNSAPDKSGLPSDRFSAERTGGSVSTLTIQRTQQEDSAVYLCASRGGGNRGSEQYFGPGTRLTVT.

This clonotype occurred many times. The chain uses TRBV15 and TRBJ2-7; no firm D call. The CDR3 spans 14 residues. Germline V gene sequence: CDR1 LNHNV, CDR2 YYDKDF (reference sequence). The V gene lost 1 base and the J gene lost 2 bases, with 9 bases spanning the gap. CDR3 amino acids: CATSRGGLAYEQYF. As DNA, the CDR3 is TGTGCCACCAGCAGAGGAGGTCTCGCCTACGAGCAGTACTTC.

This clonotype was seen ten or more times. The chain employs TRBV4-1 and TRBJ2-7; D tentatively reads TRBD1 or TRBD2 (5 bases each). The length of the CDR3 is 15 residues. CDR1 is MGHRA and CDR2 is YSYEKL in the germline V gene. V lost 4 bases to trimming and J lost 7 bases, with 20 bases between them. CDR3 coding DNA: TGCGCCAGCAGCCCCCGGGACGGACAAGGAAAGGAGCAGTACTTC. Its protein product is CASSPRDGQGKEQYF.

This clonotype was observed at least ten times. V and J are TRBV29-1 and TRBJ2-7; 9 bases align to TRBD2. V lost 2 bases, J lost 3 bases, and 5 bases stayed unmatched. There are 14 residues in the CDR3. Germline V lookup: CDR1 SQVTM, CDR2 ANQGSEA. The CDR3 nucleotides read TGCAGCGTTGAATTACTTAGCGGGGGCTACGAGCAGTACTTC. Translating gives CSVELLSGGYEQYF.

CDR3 sequence reads: CSVEGPRRPDTQYF. In nucleotides, the CDR3 is TGCAGCGTTGAAGGTCCACGGAGGCCAGATACGCAGTATTTT. V usage is TRBV29-1 and J usage is TRBJ2-3, with D possibly matching TRBD2 (5 bases). Germline V CDR1 and CDR2: SQVTM, ANQGSEA. This CDR3 has 14 amino acids. V dropped 1 base and J dropped 4 bases, with 12 bases sitting between them.

There are many counts of this clonotype. The V call is TRBV4-1, the J call TRBJ2-3; either TRBD1 or TRBD2 may supply D (5 bases each). The germline V and J ends were trimmed by 3 bases and 0 bases, with 13 bases remaining between them. Germline assignment: CDR1 MGHRA and CDR2 YSYEKL. The CDR3 totals 16 residues. The CDR3 coding sequence is TGCGCCAGCAGCCACCCCGGGACGTATAGCACAGATACGCAGTATTTT. Protein: CASSHPGTYSTDTQYF.

This clonotype was seen only a few times. V usage is TRBV27 and J usage is TRBJ2-7, with D perhaps TRBD1 (6 bases). V lost 6 bases, J lost 5 bases, and 17 bases lay in between. CDR1 is MNHEY and CDR2 is SMNVEV in the germline V gene (reference sequence). The length of the CDR3 is 14 residues. CDR3 DNA sequence: TGTGCCAGCAGACTTATCAGGGGTATCCACGAGCAGTACTTC. Translated: CASRLIRGIHEQYF.

This clonotype was counted many times. The chain carries TRBV5-1 and TRBJ2-5; tentatively, D is TRBD1 or TRBD2 (5 bases each). The CDR3 loop spans 18 amino acids. Trimming took off 0 bases at V and 5 bases at J, with 23 bases between the two ends. CDR1 is SGHRS, CDR2 YFSETQ, per germline. CDR3 protein: CASSLETTGTPEDETQYF. The CDR3 DNA follows: TGCGCCAGCAGCTTGGAAACCACCGGGACCCCAGAGGACGAGACCCAGTACTTC.

This clonotype occurred many times. V usage is TRBV5-5 and J usage is TRBJ1-6; no clear D. There are 14 residues in the CDR3. CDR1 SGHKS and CDR2 YYEKEE come from the germline V gene (reference sequence). Trimming removed 4 bases from V and 9 bases from J, with 14 bases in between. The DNA for the CDR3 is TGTGCCAGCAGCGGCCAGATTGACTTTTCACCCCTCCACTTT. Translation gives CASSGQIDFSPLHF.

This clonotype was detected many times. The rearrangement links TRBV7-7 to TRBJ2-7, with D perhaps matching TRBD2 (6 bases). Trimming cost V 5 bases and J 1 base, with 12 bases left between them. Germline V gene lookup returns CDR1 SSHAT and CDR2 FNYEAQ (reference sequence). The CDR3 contains 14 residues. CDR3 bases: TGTGCCAGCAGCGCGGGACCCGGATCCTACGAGCAGTACTTC. This sequence encodes CASSAGPGSYEQYF.

V usage is TRBV7-2 and J usage is TRBJ2-2, with 8 bases that match TRBD1. The CDR3 is 16 amino acids. Germline CDR1 SGHTA, CDR2 FQGNSA. With V trimmed by 5 bases and J by 6 bases, 11 bases remained unmatched. CDR3 coding DNA: TGTGCCAGCAGCCCGAGGACAGGGTTTTTAGCCGGGGAGCTGTTTTTT. It is translated as CASSPRTGFLAGELFF.

This clonotype was picked up many times. The chain has TRBV4-1 and TRBJ2-3, with unresolved D. Germline CDR1 MGHRA, CDR2 YSYEKL. This CDR3 spans 15 amino acids. V was clipped by 3 bases and J by 5 bases, with 15 bases between them. CDR3: CASSQPGSSGDTQYF. Written as DNA, the CDR3 is TGCGCCAGCAGCCAGCCAGGTTCCTCAGGAGATACGCAGTATTTT.

This clonotype came up many times. This chain links TRBV12-3 or TRBV12-4 with TRBJ1-5; no clear D gene. The ends were cut back, 5 bases at V and 6 bases at J, with 14 bases in the middle. CDR3 length: 14 residues. The CDR3: CASSPGGLAQPQHF. As DNA, the CDR3 is TGTGCCAGCAGTCCCGGCGGGTTGGCTCAGCCCCAGCATTTT.

This clonotype was seen a few times. CDR3 region: CSASDPRLEVTDTQYF. The CDR3 bases are TGCAGTGCTAGTGATCCCCGACTAGAAGTCACAGATACGCAGTATTTT. The gene calls are TRBV20-1 and TRBJ2-3, with a tentative D call TRBD2 (6 bases). V lost 3 bases and J lost 2, with 18 bases in between. Germline V gene data show CDR1 as DFQATT and CDR2 as SNEGSKA (reference sequence). This CDR3 contains 16 residues.

At least ten counts were recorded for this clonotype. The chain has TRBV7-2 and TRBJ1-1; perhaps TRBD1 as D (5 bases). The CDR3 has 14 residues. Trimming shortened V by 3 bases and J by 4 bases, and 12 bases separated the two germline ends. CDR1 and CDR2 from the germline V gene are SGHTA and FQGNSA. The CDR3, as DNA: TGTGCCAGCAGCTTCTTCAGGGATAGCACTGAAGCTTTCTTT. As protein: CASSFFRDSTEAFF.

The rearrangement joins TRBV28 to TRBJ1-1; a weak D match, TRBD1 (6 bases). In germline, CDR1 is MDHEN, CDR2 SYDVKM. The V end lost 5 bases, the J end lost 4 bases, and 14 bases lay between the germline ends. CDR3 length: 14 residues. In DNA form, the CDR3 reads TGTGCCAGCAGTACAGGACAGAGGGGCACTGAAGCTTTCTTT. Translating gives CASSTGQRGTEAFF. Together with reference TRBV28 and TRBJ1-1, the CDR3 gives the full variable domain: DVKVTQSSRYLVKRTGEKVFLECVQDMDHENMFWYRQDPGLGLRLIYFSYDVKMKEKGDIPEGYSVSREKKERFSLILESASTNQTSMYLCASSTGQRGTEAFFGQGTRLTVV.

This clonotype was detected many times. The chain couples TRBV4-1 to TRBJ2-1; D tentatively reads TRBD1 or TRBD2 (5 bases each). The CDR3 is 15 amino acids. V lost 0 bases and J lost 1, with 7 bases in between. The germline gives CDR1 MGHRA, CDR2 YSYEKL. The CDR3 region is CASSQDGGSYNEQFF. The CDR3 DNA reads as TGCGCCAGCAGCCAAGATGGGGGTTCCTACAATGAGCAGTTCTTC.

This clonotype showed up many times. The rearrangement uses TRBV5-5 and TRBJ1-2; D call uncertain. The germline V gene encodes CDR1 SGHKS and CDR2 YYEKEE (reference sequence). The CDR3 length is 12 residues. Trimming took 3 bases from V and 4 from J, leaving 7 bases between them. The CDR3 nucleotides are TGTGCCAGCAGCTCGCGGACCTATGGCTACACCTTC. This codes for CASSSRTYGYTF.

This clonotype was seen repeatedly, ten times or more. The V gene is TRBV5-1, the J gene TRBJ2-5; D not resolved. The length of the CDR3 is 12 residues. The V end was cut by 3 bases, the J end by 6 bases, with 9 bases between. In germline, CDR1 is SGHRS, CDR2 YFSETQ. The CDR3 DNA is TGCGCCAGCAGCTCAAGCTACCAGACCCAGTACTTC. Amino acid sequence: CASSSSYQTQYF.